The 10 T cell receptor beta chains below come from one sample, sequenced in a study of T cell repertoires in cytomegalovirus infection. Their target antigens are unknown. Via MiXCR, TCRdb re-called the reads, giving one row per CDR3 protein. Here the sample spans 750,000 to 950,000 distinct CDR3 sequences, just under 30% being singletons. Sequenced material: cultured CD8+ T cells from PBMCs, taken from culture after CMV antigen stimulation. These receptors were obtained from a human donor in good health (CMV status not recorded). Some clones in this sample may be carry-over from other donors' samples.

This clonotype occurred a few times. The chain couples TRBV15 to TRBJ2-7; D is possibly TRBD1 or TRBD2 (5 bases each). The CDR3 is 16 amino acids. Trimming left V 0 bases short and J 5 bases short, with 17 bases between. Germline V gene lookup returns CDR1 LNHNV and CDR2 YYDKDF (reference sequence). CDR3: CATSRDFSEGWNEQYF. The CDR3 region has the DNA TGTGCCACCAGCAGAGATTTCAGCGAGGGGTGGAACGAGCAGTACTTC. The full variable domain, with the rest looked up from reference TRBV15 and TRBJ2-7, is DAMVIQNPRYQVTQFGKPVTLSCSQTLNHNVMYWYQQKSSQAPKLLFHYYDKDFNNEADTPDNFQSRRPNTSFCFLDIRSPGLGDTAMYLCATSRDFSEGWNEQYFGPGTRLTVT.

V and J are TRBV6-5 and TRBJ1-1; 7 nucleotides match TRBD1. Looked up from germline, CDR1 is MNHEY and CDR2 is SVGAGI. The CDR3 covers 16 residues. Trimming removed 4 bases from V and 1 base from J; junction bases left unmatched: 9. The CDR3 reads CASSFSTGVGNTEAFF. In nucleotides, the CDR3 is TGTGCCAGCAGTTTCTCCACAGGGGTGGGGAACACTGAAGCTTTCTTT.

V and J are TRBV27 and TRBJ2-5; tentatively, D is TRBD2 (6 bases). From germline, CDR1 is MNHEY and CDR2 SMNVEV (reference sequence). V dropped 6 bases and J dropped 4 bases, with 15 bases sitting between them. The CDR3 is 14 amino acids. CDR3 loop: CASSPLSGGETQYF. The DNA of the CDR3 is TGTGCCAGCAGCCCACTGTCCGGGGGAGAGACCCAGTACTTC.

Comments on this clonotype: The junction and the germline gene differ at one end; a read error may be behind it. The chain is built from TRBV19 and TRBJ1-2, with 7 nucleotides matching TRBD1. The CDR3 runs to 15 residues. Germline V CDR1 and CDR2: LNHDA, SQIVND (reference sequence). The chain's CDR3 is CASSTGGTESYGYIF. The CDR3 DNA sequence: TGTGCCAGTAGTACCGGCGGGACAGAGTCCTATGGCTACATCTTC.

This clonotype has a count of ten or more. V and J are TRBV7-6 and TRBJ2-5; D unclear. Germline V gene lookup returns CDR1 SGHVS and CDR2 FNYEAQ. Trimming removed 4 bases at V and 5 bases at J, with 5 bases between. This CDR3 is 11 amino acids long. The CDR3 here is CASSSDETQYF. The CDR3 nucleotides read TGTGCCAGCAGCTCCGATGAGACCCAGTACTTC.

A few counts support this clonotype. The gene calls are TRBV6-2 or TRBV6-3 and TRBJ2-7, with D hard to call. V was cut by 2 bases and J by 3 bases, with 5 bases left in between. The germline CDR1 and CDR2 sequences are MNHEY and SVGEGT. The CDR3 covers 12 residues. The CDR3 loop is CASSYAGYEQYV. CDR3 coding DNA: TGTGCCAGCAGTTACGCAGGCTACGAGCAGTACGTC.

V and J are TRBV7-2 and TRBJ2-2, with D perhaps matching TRBD2 (6 bases). CDR1 is SGHTA and CDR2 is FQGNSA in the germline V gene. The CDR3 extends over 14 amino acids. The DNA for the CDR3 is TGTGCTTTGCCCCGTGGGGGGTACACCGGGGAGCTGTTTTTT. Its translation is CALPRGGYTGELFF.

As regards this clonotype: A junction end diverges from the germline sequence, so it may reflect a read error. The genes are TRBV7-7 and TRBJ2-1; no clear D. This CDR3 spans 16 amino acids. Germline CDR1 is SSHAT and CDR2 is FNYEAQ (reference sequence). Here the CDR3 DNA reads TGTGCTAGCAGCCAATTTTCCCGGAGCTCCTACAATGAGCAGTTCTTC. It codes for CASSQFSRSSYNEQFF.

This clonotype was observed a single time. The chain carries TRBV29-1 and TRBJ2-1, with D possibly being TRBD1 or TRBD2 (5 bases each). CDR3 size: 14 residues. Germline CDR1 reads SQVTM; CDR2 reads ANQGSEA. Trimming cost V 3 bases and J 8 bases, with 17 bases left between them. Here the CDR3 DNA reads TGCAGCGTTGAGGGGACGGGCAGGCCCGATGAGCAGTTCTTC. The encoded protein is CSVEGTGRPDEQFF.

This chain connects TRBV4-3 to TRBJ1-6; D is uncertain. This CDR3 is built from 17 residues. Germline CDR1 LGHNA, CDR2 YSLEER. The V and J ends lost 4 bases and 0 bases respectively, with 13 bases between them. This CDR3 reads CASSLSPGDSYNSPLHF. The CDR3 bases are TGCGCCAGCAGCCTAAGCCCAGGTGACTCCTATAATTCACCCCTCCACTTT.